The T cell receptor beta chain described here comes from a study of T cell repertoires in cytomegalovirus infection. Study-level background: Public TCR beta signatures indicated both CMV infection and matching HLA type. Study-wide findings and caveats: Pooled public TCR beta family frequency picked out CMV carriers with the relevant HLA. Ex vivo, HLA-C-restricted CMV-specific TCR beta clonotypes prevailed over the rest of the response.

The CDR3 has 15 amino acids. Unmatched junction bases numbered 12, after V lost 8 bases and J lost 10 bases. TCRdb reanalysed the reads using MiXCR and keeps one entry per CDR3 protein. The data hold around 120,000 distinct CDR3 sequences, with 7% to 10% observed a single time. To note about this clonotype: What it recognizes is unknown.

The V and J genes are TRBV12-3 or TRBV12-4 and TRBJ1-6, with 9 nucleotides matching TRBD1. What was sequenced was PBMCs. This clonotype was sampled from a human donor in good health (CMV status not recorded). Some clones in this sample may be carry-over from other donors' samples. The CDR3 DNA is TGTGCCAGCGGCGAACAGGGGGCGAAGGGATCACCCCTCCACTTT. Translation: CASGEQGAKGSPLHF.